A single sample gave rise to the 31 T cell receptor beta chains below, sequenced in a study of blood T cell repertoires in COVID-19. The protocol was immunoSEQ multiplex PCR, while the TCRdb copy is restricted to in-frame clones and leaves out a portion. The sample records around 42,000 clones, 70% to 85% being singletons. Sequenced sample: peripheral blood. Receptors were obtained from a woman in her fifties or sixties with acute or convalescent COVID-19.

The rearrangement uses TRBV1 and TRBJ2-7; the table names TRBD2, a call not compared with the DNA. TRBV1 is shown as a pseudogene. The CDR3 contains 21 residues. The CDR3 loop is CTSSHCHSGSSNSTWGSEQYF. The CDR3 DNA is TGCACCAGCAGCCATTGCCATAGCGGGAGTTCGAACTCCACGTGGGGCTCCGAGCAGTACTTC.

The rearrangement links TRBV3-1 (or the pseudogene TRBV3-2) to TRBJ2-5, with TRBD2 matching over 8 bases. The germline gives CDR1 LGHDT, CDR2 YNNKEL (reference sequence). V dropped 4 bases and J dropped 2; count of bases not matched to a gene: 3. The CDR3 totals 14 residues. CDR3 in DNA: TGTGCCAGCAGCCGAGCGGGAGTTCAAGAGACCCAGTACTTC. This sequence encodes CASSRAGVQETQYF.

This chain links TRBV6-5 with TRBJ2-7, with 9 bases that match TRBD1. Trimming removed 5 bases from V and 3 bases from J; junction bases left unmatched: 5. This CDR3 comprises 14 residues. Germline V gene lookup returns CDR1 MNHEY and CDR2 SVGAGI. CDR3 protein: CASSNPGQGYEQYF. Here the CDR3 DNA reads TGTGCCAGCAGTAACCCGGGACAGGGCTACGAGCAGTACTTC.

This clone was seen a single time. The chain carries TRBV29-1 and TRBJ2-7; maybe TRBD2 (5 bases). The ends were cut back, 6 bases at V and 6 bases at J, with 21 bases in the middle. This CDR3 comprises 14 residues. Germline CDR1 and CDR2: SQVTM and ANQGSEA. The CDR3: CSVVPGSLTGEQYF. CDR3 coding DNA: TGCAGCGTGGTTCCGGGGTCTTTAACGGGCGAGCAGTACTTC.

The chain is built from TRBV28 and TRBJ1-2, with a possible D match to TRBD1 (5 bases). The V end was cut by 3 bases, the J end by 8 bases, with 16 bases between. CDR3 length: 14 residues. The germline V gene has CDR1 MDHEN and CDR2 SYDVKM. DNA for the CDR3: TGTGCCAGCAGTTTGTCAGGGTCCTCTATCGGCTACACCTTC. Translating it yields CASSLSGSSIGYTF.

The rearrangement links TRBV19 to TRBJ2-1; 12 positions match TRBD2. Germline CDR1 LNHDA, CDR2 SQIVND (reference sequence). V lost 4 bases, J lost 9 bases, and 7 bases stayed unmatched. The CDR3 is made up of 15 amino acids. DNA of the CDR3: TGTGCCAGTAGTAGGGGACTAGCGGGCGGGGGTGAGCAGTTCTTC. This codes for CASSRGLAGGGEQFF.

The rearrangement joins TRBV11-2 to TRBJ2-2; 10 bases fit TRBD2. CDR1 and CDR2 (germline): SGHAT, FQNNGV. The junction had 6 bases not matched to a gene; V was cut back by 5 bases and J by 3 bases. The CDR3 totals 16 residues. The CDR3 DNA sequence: TGTGCCAGCAGCCCTAAAGCGGGAGGGTACACCGGGGAGCTGTTTTTT. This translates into CASSPKAGGYTGELFF.

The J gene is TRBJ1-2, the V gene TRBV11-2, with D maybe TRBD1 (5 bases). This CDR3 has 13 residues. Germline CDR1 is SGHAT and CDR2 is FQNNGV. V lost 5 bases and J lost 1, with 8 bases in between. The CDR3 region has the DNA TGTGCCAGCAGCAGACAGCTTAACTATGGCTACACCTTC. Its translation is CASSRQLNYGYTF.

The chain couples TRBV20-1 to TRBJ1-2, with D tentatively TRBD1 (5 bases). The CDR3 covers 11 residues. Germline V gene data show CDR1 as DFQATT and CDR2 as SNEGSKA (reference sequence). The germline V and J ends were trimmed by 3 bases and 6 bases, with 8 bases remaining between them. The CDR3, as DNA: TGCAGTGCTAGTGGGGGGGATGGCTACACCTTC. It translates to CSASGGDGYTF.

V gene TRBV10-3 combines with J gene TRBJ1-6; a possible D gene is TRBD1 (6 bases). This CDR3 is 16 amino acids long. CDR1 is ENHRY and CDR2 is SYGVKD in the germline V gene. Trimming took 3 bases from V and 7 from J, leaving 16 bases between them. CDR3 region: CAISEYPSGDNSPLHF. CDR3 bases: TGTGCCATCAGTGAATACCCTTCAGGGGACAATTCACCCCTCCACTTT.

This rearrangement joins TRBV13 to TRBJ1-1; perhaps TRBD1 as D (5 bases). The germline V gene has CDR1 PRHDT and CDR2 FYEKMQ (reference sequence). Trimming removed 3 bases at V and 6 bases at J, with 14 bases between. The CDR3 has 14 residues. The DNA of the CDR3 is TGTGCCAGCAGCTTGGAAGGGGAAGGGGCTGAAGCTTTCTTT. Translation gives CASSLEGEGAEAFF.

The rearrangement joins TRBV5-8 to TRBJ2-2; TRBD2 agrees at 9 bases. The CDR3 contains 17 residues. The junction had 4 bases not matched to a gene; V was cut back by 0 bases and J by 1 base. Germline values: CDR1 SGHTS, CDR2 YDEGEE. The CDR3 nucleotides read TGTGCCAGCAGCTTGGTAACTAGCGGGTGGAACACCGGGGAGCTGTTTTTT. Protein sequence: CASSLVTSGWNTGELFF.

CDR3 residues: CAWNPGFNSPLHF. DNA of the CDR3: TGTGCCTGGAATCCGGGATTTAATTCACCCCTCCACTTT. The chain combines TRBV30 with TRBJ1-6; no firm D call. Germline CDR1 reads GTSNPN; CDR2 reads SVGIG (reference sequence). This CDR3 has 13 residues. Trimming stripped 4 bases from V and 6 bases from J, with 10 bases between.

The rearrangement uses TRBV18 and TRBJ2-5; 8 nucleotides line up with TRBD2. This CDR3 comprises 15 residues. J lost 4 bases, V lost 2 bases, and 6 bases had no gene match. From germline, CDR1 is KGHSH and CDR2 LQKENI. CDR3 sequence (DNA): TGTGCCAGCTCACCAACAGCGGGGGTACGAGAGACCCAGTACTTC. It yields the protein CASSPTAGVRETQYF. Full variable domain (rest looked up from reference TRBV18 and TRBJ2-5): NAGVMQNPRHLVRRRGQEARLRCSPMKGHSHVYWYRQLPEEGLKFMVYLQKENIIDESGMPKERFSAEFPKEGPSILRIQQVVRGDSAAYFCASSPTAGVRETQYFGPGTRLLVL.

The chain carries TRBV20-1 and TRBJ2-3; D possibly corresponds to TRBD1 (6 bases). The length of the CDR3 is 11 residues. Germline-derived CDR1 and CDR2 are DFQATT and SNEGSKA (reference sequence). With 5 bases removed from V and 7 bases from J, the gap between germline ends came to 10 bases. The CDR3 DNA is TGCAGTGCTCGGTGGGGGCATACGCAGTATTTT. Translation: CSARWGHTQYF.

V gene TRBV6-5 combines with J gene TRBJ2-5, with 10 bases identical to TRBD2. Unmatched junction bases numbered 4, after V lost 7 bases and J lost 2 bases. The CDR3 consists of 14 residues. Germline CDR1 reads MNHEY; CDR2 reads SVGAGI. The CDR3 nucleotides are TGTGCCAGCAACGGACTAGCGGAGCAAGAGACCCAGTACTTC. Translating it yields CASNGLAEQETQYF.

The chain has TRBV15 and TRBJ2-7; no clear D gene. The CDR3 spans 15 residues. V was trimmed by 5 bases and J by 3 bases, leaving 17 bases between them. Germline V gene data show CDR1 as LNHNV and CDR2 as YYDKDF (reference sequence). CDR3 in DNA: TGTGCCACCAGCTTCGGTCCCTCAGGAAGCTACGAGCAGTACTTC. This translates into CATSFGPSGSYEQYF.

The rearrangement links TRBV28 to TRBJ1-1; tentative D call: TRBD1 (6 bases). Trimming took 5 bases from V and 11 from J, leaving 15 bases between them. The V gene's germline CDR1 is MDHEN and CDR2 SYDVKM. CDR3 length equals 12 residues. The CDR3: CASSLSGTRAFF. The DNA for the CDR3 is TGTGCCAGCAGTCTGTCCGGGACACGGGCTTTCTTT.

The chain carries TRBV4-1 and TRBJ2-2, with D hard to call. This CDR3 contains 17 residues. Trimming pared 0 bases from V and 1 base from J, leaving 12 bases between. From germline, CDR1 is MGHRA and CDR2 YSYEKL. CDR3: CASSQEGSLLNTGELFF. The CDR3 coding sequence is TGCGCCAGCAGCCAAGAGGGCAGCCTATTGAACACCGGGGAGCTGTTTTTT.

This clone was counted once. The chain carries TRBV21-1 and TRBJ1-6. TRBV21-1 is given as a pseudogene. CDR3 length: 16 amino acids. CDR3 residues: CASSNGTGEPNSPLHF. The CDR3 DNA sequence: TGTGCCAGCAGCAACGGGACTGGGGAGCCTAATTCACCCCTCCACTTT.

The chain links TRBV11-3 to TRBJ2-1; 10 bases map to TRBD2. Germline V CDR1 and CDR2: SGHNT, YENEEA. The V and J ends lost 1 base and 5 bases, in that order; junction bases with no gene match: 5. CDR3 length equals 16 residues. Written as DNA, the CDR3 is TGTGCCAGCAGCTTAGCGAGCGGGGGGGCCGACAATGAGCAGTTCTTC. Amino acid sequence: CASSLASGGADNEQFF.

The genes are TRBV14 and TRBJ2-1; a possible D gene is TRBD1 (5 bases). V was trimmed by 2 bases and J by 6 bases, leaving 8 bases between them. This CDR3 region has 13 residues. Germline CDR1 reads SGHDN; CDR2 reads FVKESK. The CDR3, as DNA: TGTGCCAGCAGCCAATTAACAGGCAATGAGCAGTTCTTC. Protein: CASSQLTGNEQFF.

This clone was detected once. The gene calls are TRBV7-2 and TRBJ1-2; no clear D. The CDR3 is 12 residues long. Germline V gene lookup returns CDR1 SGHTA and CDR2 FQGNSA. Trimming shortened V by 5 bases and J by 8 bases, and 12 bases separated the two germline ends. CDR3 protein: CASSQTLGGYTF. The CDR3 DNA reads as TGTGCCAGCAGCCAAACATTGGGCGGCTACACCTTC.

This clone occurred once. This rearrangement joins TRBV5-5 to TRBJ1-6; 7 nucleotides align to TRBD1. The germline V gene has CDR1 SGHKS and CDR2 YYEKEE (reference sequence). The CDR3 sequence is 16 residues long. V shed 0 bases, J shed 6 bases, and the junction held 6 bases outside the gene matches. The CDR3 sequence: CASSLEGARTNSPLHF. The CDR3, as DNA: TGTGCCAGCAGCTTGGAGGGGGCGCGGACTAATTCACCCCTCCACTTT.

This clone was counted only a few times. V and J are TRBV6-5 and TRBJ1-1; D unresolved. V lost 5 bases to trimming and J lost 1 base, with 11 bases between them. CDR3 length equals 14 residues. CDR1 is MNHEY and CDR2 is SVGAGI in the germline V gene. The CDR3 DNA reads TGTGCCAGCAGTCCACGACACCCGAACACTGAAGCTTTCTTT. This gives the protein CASSPRHPNTEAFF.

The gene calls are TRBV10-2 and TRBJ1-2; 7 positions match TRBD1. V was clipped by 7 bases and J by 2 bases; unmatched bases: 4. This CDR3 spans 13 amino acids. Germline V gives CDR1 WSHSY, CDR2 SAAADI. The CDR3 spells CASTRGANYGYTF. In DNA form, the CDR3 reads TGCGCCAGCACCAGGGGGGCGAACTATGGCTACACCTTC.

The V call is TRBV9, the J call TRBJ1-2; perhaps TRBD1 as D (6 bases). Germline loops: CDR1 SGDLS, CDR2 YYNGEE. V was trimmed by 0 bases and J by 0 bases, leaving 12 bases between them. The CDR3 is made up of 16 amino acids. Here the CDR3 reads CASSVGPTGTNYGYTF. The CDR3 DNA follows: TGTGCCAGCAGCGTAGGCCCTACAGGGACTAACTATGGCTACACCTTC.

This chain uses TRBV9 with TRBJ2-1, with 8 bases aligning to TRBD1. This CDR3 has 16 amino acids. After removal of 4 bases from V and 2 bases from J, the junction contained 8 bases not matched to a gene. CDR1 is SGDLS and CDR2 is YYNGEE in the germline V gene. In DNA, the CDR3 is TGTGCCAGCAGCCCCCATGCAGGGGGCGCCTACAATGAGCAGTTCTTC. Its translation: CASSPHAGGAYNEQFF.

DNA for the CDR3: TGTGCCAGCAGCACACGGACTAACTACAATGAGCAGTTCTTC. Translation: CASSTRTNYNEQFF. The J gene is TRBJ2-1, the V gene TRBV3-1 (or the pseudogene TRBV3-2), with D perhaps TRBD2 (6 bases). The V end was cut by 5 bases, the J end by 3 bases, with 11 bases between. The CDR3 totals 14 residues. The germline gives CDR1 LGHDT, CDR2 YNNKEL (reference sequence).

The DNA of the CDR3 is TGTGCCAGCAGTTTCATAGCGGGAGGAAACTACAATGAGCAGTTCTTC. Its protein is CASSFIAGGNYNEQFF. The chain employs TRBV6-5 and TRBJ2-1; 10 bases agree with TRBD2. The CDR3 consists of 16 residues. Germline CDR1 and CDR2: MNHEY and SVGAGI. With 4 bases clipped from V and 3 bases from J, the junction kept 6 bases outside the gene matches.

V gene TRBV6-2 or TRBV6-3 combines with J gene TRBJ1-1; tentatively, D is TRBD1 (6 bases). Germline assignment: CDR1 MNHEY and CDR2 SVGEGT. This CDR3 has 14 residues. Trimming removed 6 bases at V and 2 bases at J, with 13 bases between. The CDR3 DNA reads TGTGCCAGCAGCCTAAGGGGGACAAACACTGAAGCTTTCTTT. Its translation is CASSLRGTNTEAFF.